This TCR beta chain was recovered during a study of cytomegalovirus exposure and HLA in healthy donors. The trim removed 6 bases at V and 4 bases at J, leaving 6 bases unmatched. This CDR3 is built from 15 residues. Per germline, CDR1 SGHRS and CDR2 YFSETQ. Amplification used 60 Vbeta primers and 13 Jbeta primers. Some clones are missing from TCRdb's copy, which holds only in-frame ones; the method was immunoSEQ multiplex PCR. Seen here are fewer than 90,000 clones, nearly 80% observed once, and the top ten hold 6%. Study-wide points: Reports indicate that TCR beta sequences accurately predicted the HLA-A and HLA-B alleles of most subjects.

As to this clone: What it binds is not known.

Sequences were obtained from PBMCs. This sequence was found in a female donor in good health and CMV-seronegative. The rearrangement links TRBV5-1 to TRBJ2-1, with 11 nucleotides matching TRBD2. The CDR3 coding sequence is TGCGCCAGCACCCGGACTAGCGGGTTATACAATGAGCAGTTCTTC. As protein: CASTRTSGLYNEQFF.